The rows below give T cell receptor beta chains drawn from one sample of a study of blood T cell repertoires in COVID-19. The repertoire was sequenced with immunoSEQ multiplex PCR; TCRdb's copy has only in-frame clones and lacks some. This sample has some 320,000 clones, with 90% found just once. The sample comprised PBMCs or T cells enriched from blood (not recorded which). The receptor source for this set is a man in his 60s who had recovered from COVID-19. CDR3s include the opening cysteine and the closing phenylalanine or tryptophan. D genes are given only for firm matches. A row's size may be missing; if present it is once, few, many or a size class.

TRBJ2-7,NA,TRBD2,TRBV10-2,CASSDRLAGAVYEQYF,TGCGCCAGCAGTGATCGGCTAGCGGGAGCCGTCTACGAGCAGTACTTC
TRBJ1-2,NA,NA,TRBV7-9,CASSRSYSSDYGYTF,TGTGCCAGCAGCCGGTCGTATAGTAGTGACTATGGCTACACCTTC
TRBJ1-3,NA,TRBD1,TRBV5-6,CASSFPSGTAGNTIYF,TGTGCCAGCAGCTTCCCCTCCGGGACAGCTGGAAACACCATATATTTT
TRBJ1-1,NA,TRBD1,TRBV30,CALKTGENTEAFF,TGTGCCCTTAAGACAGGGGAGAACACTGAAGCTTTCTTT
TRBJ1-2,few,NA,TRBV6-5,CASRRLTNYGYTF,TGTGCCTCCCGGCGGCTGACTAACTATGGCTACACCTTC
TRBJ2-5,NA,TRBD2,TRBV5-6,CASSFLAGGRQETQYF,TGTGCCAGCAGCTTCCTAGCGGGGGGGAGGCAAGAGACCCAGTACTTC
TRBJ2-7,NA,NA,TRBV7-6,CASSEDSAYEQYF,TGTGCCAGCAGCGAGGACTCGGCCTACGAGCAGTACTTC
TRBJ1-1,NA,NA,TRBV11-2,CASSLVLGVRNTEAFF,TGTGCCAGCAGCTTAGTGCTAGGGGTTAGGAACACTGAAGCTTTCTTT
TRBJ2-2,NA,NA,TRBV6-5,CASSYSTVNTGELFF,TGTGCCAGCAGTTACTCGACAGTGAACACCGGGGAGCTGTTTTTT
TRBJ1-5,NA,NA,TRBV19,CASTFRGGNQPQHF,TGTGCCAGTACCTTCAGGGGTGGCAATCAGCCCCAGCATTTT
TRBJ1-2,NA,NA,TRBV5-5,CASSLDHYNYGYTF,TGTGCCAGCAGCTTGGACCACTATAACTATGGCTACACCTTC
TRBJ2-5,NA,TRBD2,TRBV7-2,CASSLVASGEGETQYF,TGTGCCAGCAGCTTAGTGGCTAGCGGGGAGGGAGAGACCCAGTACTTC
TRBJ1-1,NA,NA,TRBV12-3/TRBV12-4,CASSFEMNTEAFF,TGTGCCAGCAGTTTTGAGATGAACACTGAAGCTTTCTTT
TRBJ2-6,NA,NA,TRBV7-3,CASSLGTSGANVLTF,TGTGCCAGCAGCTTGGGCACCTCTGGGGCCAACGTCCTGACTTTC
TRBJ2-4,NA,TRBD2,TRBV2,CASSTPGTSGSGGVAKNIQYF,TGTGCCAGCAGTACGCCTGGGACTAGCGGGTCAGGGGGGGTAGCCAAAAACATTCAGTACTTC
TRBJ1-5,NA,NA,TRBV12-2,CASRLGLGSNQPQHF,TGTGCAAGTCGCTTAGGCCTCGGGAGCAATCAGCCCCAGCATTTT
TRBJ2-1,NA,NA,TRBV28,CASSPGREGFF,TGTGCCAGCAGCCCCGGGAGAGAGGGGTTCTTC
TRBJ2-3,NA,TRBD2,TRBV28,CASRSGTSKDTQYF,TGTGCCAGCAGGTCAGGGACTAGCAAAGATACGCAGTATTTT
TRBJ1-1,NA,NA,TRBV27,CASSLTGNTEAFF,TGTGCCAGCAGTTTGACAGGGAACACTGAAGCTTTCTTT
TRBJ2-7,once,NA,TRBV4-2,CASSQDSEQYF,TGTGCCAGCAGCCAGGACAGCGAGCAGTACTTC
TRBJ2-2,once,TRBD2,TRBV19,CASSMVAGGFTGELFF,TGTGCCAGTAGTATGGTGGCGGGGGGATTCACCGGGGAGCTGTTTTTT
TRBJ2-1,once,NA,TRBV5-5,CASSFMTSINEQFF,TGTGCCAGCAGCTTCATGACTAGTATCAATGAGCAGTTCTTC
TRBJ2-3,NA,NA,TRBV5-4,CASSFGSGTDTQYF,TGTGCCAGCAGCTTCGGTAGCGGCACAGATACGCAGTATTTT
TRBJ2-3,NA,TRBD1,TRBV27,CASSVLGGRDTDTQYF,TGTGCCAGTAGTGTGCTAGGGGGCCGGGACACAGATACGCAGTATTTT
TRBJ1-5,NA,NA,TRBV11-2,CASSLNRVQPQHF,TGTGCCAGCAGCTTAAACAGGGTTCAGCCCCAGCATTTT